This TCR beta chain was profiled in a study of OX40 agonist ivuxolimab in advanced cancers. The CDR3 is made up of 15 amino acids. Trimming removed 3 bases from V and 12 bases from J; junction bases left unmatched: 17. CDR1 GTSNPN and CDR2 SVGIG come from the germline V gene (reference sequence). A note on this clone: Its antigen is unidentified.

Overall study findings and caveats: At 0.1 to 3.0 mg/kg, clonal expansion of CD4+ and CD8+ blood T cells had occurred by week 6. In the 0.1-3.0 mg/kg groups, partial responders showed among the lowest expansion.

The method was immunoSEQ multiplex PCR; TCRdb's version includes in-frame clones alone and lacks a portion of them. Altogether about 79,000 clones are present, more than 80% being singletons, with the ten largest covering around 0.51%. The chain employs TRBV30 and TRBJ2-1; 7 positions agree with TRBD2. The sequences come from CD4+ or CD8+ T cells sorted from blood, collected in a trial of the OX40 agonist ivuxolimab. The TCR was taken from an adult with an advanced solid tumor such as melanoma, head and neck, liver or kidney cancer. Here the CDR3 reads CAWSVGRLAGGAQFF. Here the CDR3 DNA reads TGTGCCTGGAGCGTAGGGCGACTAGCCGGGGGAGCGCAGTTCTTC.